One TCR beta chain is described in this entry. Its antigen is still unknown. The sample comes from a study of brain T cells in children with intractable seizures. Findings and caveats of the study: Viral specificity was inferred only from CDR3 similarity; HCMV serostatus was unknown. Pre- and post-surgery blood differed in depth, so pre-surgery absences may be undersampling.

Only cases whose brain tissue showed the highest T cell transcript signatures were sequenced. Before surgery, patients took at least one anti-epileptic drug. TCRdb's copy holds only in-frame clones and misses some; the assay was immunoSEQ multiplex PCR. The table lists about 80,000 clones, about 90% of them singletons. Here the sequenced sample was peripheral blood, taken at surgery. This receptor was taken from a girl aged 2 to 9 with Rasmussen encephalitis and intractable seizures.

CDR3 nucleotide sequence: TGTGCCAGCAGTTTCTGGGAAGGGGGCTACACCTTC. Protein: CASSFWEGGYTF. V and J are TRBV12-3 or TRBV12-4 and TRBJ1-2; D remains unclear. The CDR3 extends over 12 amino acids. V shed 3 bases and J shed 8 bases, with 10 bases lying between them.